Each of the 31 T cell receptor beta chains below was sequenced from the same sample in a study of breast tumors, draining lymph nodes, adjacent tissues. TCRdb processed the multiplex PCR reads anew with MiXCR; each CDR3 protein has one entry. The sample contains under 15,000 distinct CDR3 sequences, roughly 57% of which appear only once. The sequenced sample was tumor-adjacent breast tissue. These receptors came from a female donor with breast cancer. Some clones in this sample may be carry-over from other donors' samples.

A few counts support this clonotype. The rearrangement joins TRBV7-8 to TRBJ1-6; 7 bases match TRBD1. CDR1 SGHVS and CDR2 FQNEAQ come from the germline V gene. This CDR3 contains 16 residues. Germline trimming cut 4 bases from V and 5 bases from J; bases unmatched to any gene: 8. CDR3 sequence reads: CASSSPTTGNNSPLHF. In nucleotides, the CDR3 is TGTGCCAGCAGCTCTCCAACGACAGGGAATAATTCACCCCTCCACTTT.

Only a few counts were recorded for this clonotype. The rearrangement links TRBV14 to TRBJ2-5, with D hard to call. The CDR3 contains 12 residues. The germline V gene has CDR1 SGHDN and CDR2 FVKESK. The germline V and J ends were trimmed by 5 bases and 5 bases, with 9 bases remaining between them. CDR3 sequence reads: CASSSRRETQYF. DNA of the CDR3: TGTGCCAGCAGCTCCAGAAGGGAGACCCAGTACTTC. The full variable domain, its missing parts supplied by reference TRBV14 and TRBJ2-5, is EAGVTQFPSHSVIEKGQTVTLRCDPISGHDNLYWYRRVMGKEIKFLLHFVKESKQDESGMPNNRFLAERTGGTYSTLKVQPAELEDSGVYFCASSSRRETQYFGPGTRLLVL.

Relative to its sample, this clonotype is medium-sized (0.01 to 0.1%). V usage is TRBV11-2 and J usage is TRBJ2-7; TRBD2 aligns across 8 bases. Germline V lookup: CDR1 SGHAT, CDR2 FQNNGV. The junction had 4 bases not matched to a gene; V was cut back by 3 bases and J by 3 bases. The CDR3 is 14 amino acids. The CDR3 protein is CASSFWRGVYEQYF. CDR3 coding DNA: TGTGCCAGCAGCTTCTGGCGGGGGGTCTACGAGCAGTACTTC. Filled out from reference TRBV11-2 and TRBJ2-7, the complete variable domain reads EAGVAQSPRYKIIEKRQSVAFWCNPISGHATLYWYQQILGQGPKLLIQFQNNGVVDDSQLPKDRFSAERLKGVDSTLKIQPAKLEDSAVYLCASSFWRGVYEQYFGPGTRLTVT.

The chain carries TRBV9 and TRBJ2-5; D possibly uses TRBD1 or TRBD2 (5 bases each). V was shortened by 4 bases and J by 2 bases, with 18 bases between the two germline ends. Looked up from germline, CDR1 is SGDLS and CDR2 is YYNGEE. This CDR3 spans 16 amino acids. The CDR3 spells CASSPSNGAGQETQYF. DNA for the CDR3: TGTGCCAGCAGCCCATCCAACGGGGCCGGGCAAGAGACCCAGTACTTC. The whole variable domain, remainder taken from reference TRBV9 and TRBJ2-5, is DSGVTQTPKHLITATGQRVTLRCSPRSGDLSVYWYQQSLDQGLQFLIQYYNGEERAKGNILERFSAQQFPDLHSELNLSSLELGDSALYFCASSPSNGAGQETQYFGPGTRLLVL.

The chain carries TRBV5-1 and TRBJ2-7; either TRBD1 or TRBD2 may supply D (5 bases each). V lost 6 bases to trimming and J lost 4 bases, with 23 bases between them. Germline CDR1 and CDR2: SGHRS and YFSETQ. The CDR3 has 16 residues. The CDR3, as DNA: TGCGCCAGCACATTCGAGCATAGGGACCCTTTATACGAGCAGTACTTC. The encoded protein is CASTFEHRDPLYEQYF.

The rearrangement joins TRBV11-2 to TRBJ2-7; D uncertain. Trimming took 4 bases from V and 3 from J, leaving 19 bases between them. This CDR3 has 16 amino acids. Germline V lookup: CDR1 SGHAT, CDR2 FQNNGV. CDR3 in amino acids: CASSSLDGIENYEQYF. In DNA form, the CDR3 reads TGTGCCAGCAGCTCCCTGGATGGGATAGAAAACTACGAGCAGTACTTC.

The gene calls are TRBV19 and TRBJ2-3; D is perhaps TRBD1 (6 bases). The V and J ends lost 4 bases and 1 base respectively, with 15 bases between them. Germline V gene lookup returns CDR1 LNHDA and CDR2 SQIVND (reference sequence). The CDR3 contains 16 residues. The CDR3 nucleotides read TGTGCCAGTAGTACCGGCAACTCAGGGGGCACAGATACGCAGTATTTT. Translation gives CASSTGNSGGTDTQYF.

The rearrangement links TRBV5-1 to TRBJ1-4; D remains unclear. CDR1 and CDR2 from the germline V gene are SGHRS and YFSETQ. CDR3 size: 14 residues. The germline V and J ends were trimmed by 0 bases and 7 bases, with 10 bases remaining between them. The CDR3 nucleotides are TGCGCCAGCAGCTTGGAGCACCCGGGTGAAAAACTGTTTTTT. This sequence encodes CASSLEHPGEKLFF.

This sequence joins TRBV5-5 and TRBJ1-6, with 9 bases lining up with TRBD1. Germline V CDR1 and CDR2: SGHKS, YYEKEE (reference sequence). The ends lost 0 bases at V and 5 bases at J; junction bases unmatched: 3. The CDR3 runs 16 residues. The CDR3 region is CASSLAGTGNNSPLHF. The CDR3 DNA is TGTGCCAGCAGCTTGGCCGGGACAGGGAATAATTCACCCCTCCACTTT.

The V and J genes are TRBV24-1 and TRBJ1-3; 10 bases match TRBD1. Per germline, CDR1 KGHDR and CDR2 SFDVKD. Losses at the gene ends were 0 bases for V and 0 bases for J; bases not matched to a gene: 10. The CDR3 contains 20 residues. CDR3 nucleotide sequence: TGTGCCACCAGTGATTTGCCGGGACAGGGGCCCCCTAGCTCTGGAAACACCATATATTTT. It specifies CATSDLPGQGPPSSGNTIYF.

This clonotype was found many times. The chain joins TRBV6-1 to TRBJ2-4; perhaps TRBD2 as D (8 bases). This CDR3 spans 20 amino acids. CDR1 is MNHNS and CDR2 is SASEGT in the germline V gene. V lost 5 bases and J lost 7, with 33 bases in between. In DNA, the CDR3 is TGTGCCAGCAGTCTCCTCAGCGGGGGTAAGGGGGCGACGACTGGCAACATTCAGTACTTC. This gives the protein CASSLLSGGKGATTGNIQYF.

This clonotype showed up many times. The rearrangement links TRBV29-1 to TRBJ2-6; no reliable D call. Trimming took off 4 bases at V and 4 bases at J, with 5 bases between the two ends. The germline CDR1 and CDR2 sequences are SQVTM and ANQGSEA. CDR3 length: 12 amino acids. For the CDR3, the DNA is TGCAGCGTTGTTTTAGGGGCCAACGTCCTGACTTTC. It translates to CSVVLGANVLTF.

The V and J genes are TRBV5-1 and TRBJ2-7; unclear D gene. Per the germline V gene, CDR1 is SGHRS and CDR2 is YFSETQ. The germline V and J ends were trimmed by 0 bases and 6 bases, with 10 bases remaining between them. The CDR3 is 13 residues long. Here the CDR3 reads CASSLGSPIEQYF. The CDR3 nucleotides read TGCGCCAGCAGCTTGGGTAGTCCTATCGAGCAGTACTTC.

The V and J genes are TRBV5-6 and TRBJ2-2; 7 bases line up with TRBD1. With 2 bases clipped from V and 5 bases from J, the junction kept 0 bases outside the gene matches. CDR3 length equals 13 residues. Germline V gene lookup returns CDR1 SGHDT and CDR2 YYEEEE. CDR3: CASSLQGTGELFF. The DNA of the CDR3 is TGTGCCAGCAGCTTACAGGGGACCGGGGAGCTGTTTTTT.

The chain joins TRBV4-1 to TRBJ1-6; 8 bases line up with TRBD1. This CDR3 contains 16 residues. The trim removed 5 bases at V and 7 bases at J, leaving 10 bases unmatched. Germline V CDR1 and CDR2: MGHRA, YSYEKL. The CDR3, as DNA: TGCGCCAGCAGCTTAATCCGTGCAGGGGGCAATTCACCCCTCCACTTT. Translated: CASSLIRAGGNSPLHF.

The chain recombines TRBV19 with TRBJ1-6; no reliable D call. The CDR3 is made up of 15 amino acids. The ends were cut back, 2 bases at V and 0 bases at J, with 5 bases in the middle. CDR1 LNHDA and CDR2 SQIVND come from the germline V gene (reference sequence). CDR3 in DNA: TGTGCCAGTAGTATAATAGGCTCCTATAATTCACCCCTCCACTTT. Translated: CASSIIGSYNSPLHF.

V and J are TRBV7-2 and TRBJ2-7, with a weak D call TRBD2 (6 bases). Between the trimmed V and J ends, which lost 1 base and 2 bases, there was a span of 9 bases. Germline V gene data show CDR1 as SGHTA and CDR2 as FQGNSA. The CDR3 totals 14 residues. The CDR3 nucleotides are TGTGCCAGCAGCTTAGGGTGCGGGACCTACGAGCAGTACTTC. This gives the protein CASSLGCGTYEQYF.

This clonotype was observed at least ten times. This chain uses TRBV6-2 or TRBV6-3 with TRBJ2-5; D gene unclear. CDR1 MNHEY and CDR2 SVGEGT come from the germline V gene. Trimming took off 2 bases at V and 6 bases at J, with 7 bases between the two ends. The CDR3 spans 12 residues. The CDR3 reads CASSYPLKTQYF. CDR3 nucleotide sequence: TGTGCCAGCAGTTACCCCTTAAAGACCCAGTACTTC.

In this sample, this clonotype turned up many times. A much bigger clone sits one base away, suggesting this may be a read error. The chain is built from TRBV6-2 or TRBV6-3 and TRBJ2-7, with TRBD1 identical over 7 bases. Germline V lookup: CDR1 MNHEY, CDR2 SVGEGT. The junction had 5 bases not matched to a gene; V was cut back by 5 bases and J by 7 bases. CDR3 length: 12 residues. The DNA of the CDR3 is TGTGCCAGCAGTCGGCCAGGGGGAGAGCAGTACTTC. Translated, it gives CASSRPGGEQYF.

A word on this clonotype: The conserved final phenylalanine or tryptophan is absent from the CDR3, which likely points to a read error. No DNA is shown, since the ends of the CDR3 on it are uncertain; the CDR3 is the one TCRdb lists. This chain uses TRBV10-3 with TRBJ2-7; whether TRBD2, the table's D call, matches the DNA was not checked. Germline V gene lookup returns CDR1 ENHRY and CDR2 SYGVKD. The CDR3 numbers 15 amino acids, ends counted. CDR3 amino acids: CASSEQRGGTEQYFG.

A word on this clonotype: Germline and junction disagree at one end, which may indicate a read error. The chain is built from TRBV29-1 and TRBJ2-7, with 7 positions matching TRBD1. The CDR3 consists of 12 residues. Germline V gene data show CDR1 as SQVTM and CDR2 as ANQGSEA. Here the CDR3 reads CSVGDRNYGQYF. In nucleotides, the CDR3 is TGCAGCGTTGGGGACAGAAACTACGGGCAGTACTTC.

This clonotype came up many times. The rearrangement joins TRBV7-9 to TRBJ2-1; D is possibly TRBD2 (6 bases). There are 14 residues in the CDR3. Trimming took 3 bases from V and 6 from J, leaving 12 bases between them. The germline V gene encodes CDR1 SEHNR and CDR2 FQNEAQ (reference sequence). CDR3 nucleotides: TGTGCCAGCAGCTTCGGGACTCCTCCCAATGAGCAGTTCTTC. Translation gives CASSFGTPPNEQFF.

This clonotype was observed a single time. V usage is TRBV6-5 and J usage is TRBJ2-1; TRBD1 agrees at 9 bases. Germline assignment: CDR1 MNHEY and CDR2 SVGAGI. The CDR3 spans 18 residues. J gave up 3 bases and V 7 bases, and 16 bases lay outside the gene matches. The CDR3 loop reads CASIKGDRVGRDYNEQFF. The CDR3 bases are TGTGCCAGCATCAAAGGGGACAGGGTAGGTCGCGACTACAATGAGCAGTTCTTC.

This clonotype was detected a few times. V is TRBV12-3 or TRBV12-4 and J is TRBJ1-3, with a possible D match to TRBD1 (5 bases). This CDR3 region has 14 residues. The V end lost 8 bases, the J end lost 8 bases, and 19 bases lay between the germline ends. CDR3 DNA sequence: TGTGCCAGCGGGAGAAGCCAGGGAATTGACACCATATATTTT. Translation: CASGRSQGIDTIYF.

The chain links TRBV11-2 to TRBJ2-5; TRBD2 matches at 12 bases. The trim removed 5 bases at V and 6 bases at J, leaving 10 bases unmatched. This CDR3 comprises 16 residues. Germline V gene data show CDR1 as SGHAT and CDR2 as FQNNGV. The chain's CDR3 is CASSPGRTSGMQTQYF. Written as DNA, the CDR3 is TGTGCCAGCAGCCCCGGTAGGACTAGCGGGATGCAGACCCAGTACTTC.

The chain uses TRBV28 and TRBJ2-3; 7 bases align to TRBD1. In germline, CDR1 is MDHEN, CDR2 SYDVKM. V shed 8 bases and J 2 bases; nucleotides not matched to a gene: 13. This CDR3 region has 16 residues. The CDR3 DNA is TGTGCCAGCGGGGGAATCGGACAGGCTAACACAGATACGCAGTATTTT. Its translation is CASGGIGQANTDTQYF.

The chain joins TRBV7-9 to TRBJ2-3, with 8 nucleotides matching TRBD2. The CDR3 has 15 residues. The V and J ends lost 2 bases and 1 base, in that order; junction bases with no gene match: 2. Germline V gene lookup returns CDR1 SEHNR and CDR2 FQNEAQ (reference sequence). The CDR3 sequence: CASSLPTSGTDTQYF. CDR3 in DNA: TGTGCCAGCAGCTTACCGACTAGCGGCACAGATACGCAGTATTTT.

The rearrangement joins TRBV24-1 to TRBJ2-5; 11 nucleotides agree with TRBD1. This CDR3 is 18 amino acids long. Germline CDR1 and CDR2: KGHDR and SFDVKD. Trimming at V came to 7 bases and at J to 4 bases, leaving 16 bases not matched to a gene. The CDR3 DNA is TGTGCCACCAGCGGCCTAGGACAGGGGGCGGTTGGCCGAGAGACCCAGTACTTC. Its protein is CATSGLGQGAVGRETQYF.

The rearrangement uses TRBV19 and TRBJ2-3; 8 nucleotides match TRBD2. Per the germline V gene, CDR1 is LNHDA and CDR2 is SQIVND (reference sequence). This CDR3 spans 15 amino acids. The junction had 4 bases not matched to a gene; V was cut back by 1 base and J by 4 bases. The DNA for the CDR3 is TGTGCCAGTAGTATAGCGGGAGGGCTTTCAGATACGCAGTATTTT. The encoded protein is CASSIAGGLSDTQYF.

This clonotype is categorized as medium-sized. This chain joins TRBV10-3 and TRBJ1-2; unclear D gene. With 0 bases removed from V and 8 bases from J, the gap between germline ends came to 4 bases. Germline assignment: CDR1 ENHRY and CDR2 SYGVKD. The CDR3 runs to 11 residues. CDR3 sequence reads: CAISESSGYTF. CDR3 DNA sequence: TGTGCCATCAGTGAGTCGAGCGGCTACACCTTC.

The V call is TRBV15, the J call TRBJ1-5; D gene uncertain. The CDR3 is 12 amino acids. Looked up from germline, CDR1 is LNHNV and CDR2 is YYDKDF (reference sequence). V was trimmed by 5 bases and J by 6 bases, leaving 8 bases between them. As DNA, the CDR3 is TGTGCCACCAGCGTGGGAGTTCAGCCCCAGCATTTT. Encoded protein: CATSVGVQPQHF.